The source of this T cell receptor beta chain is a study of blood T cell repertoires in COVID-19. Study summary: Material from acute and convalescent COVID-19 was sourced from the United States, Italy and Spain. PBMCs, B-cell-depleted T cells, or T cells provided the cDNA or gDNA that made up the material.

As processed by the authors: Amplification from reference gene primers served as the basis for estimated nucleated cell counts. Some clones are missing from TCRdb's copy, which holds only in-frame ones; the method was immunoSEQ multiplex PCR. That table gives V, J and clone size, and the DNA gave D and trimming. This table has under 110,000 clones, about 70% appearing once. Deletions cut 2 bases from V and 7 bases from J, with 15 bases between. CDR3 length equals 16 residues. Germline CDR1 MNHEY, CDR2 SVGAGI. The TCR was taken from a human donor with acute or convalescent COVID-19. The donor label of this sample is uncertain. Sequenced sample: peripheral blood. The chain is built from TRBV6-5 and TRBJ1-6; D is possibly TRBD1 (6 bases). The CDR3 loop is CASSYGGRSGNSPLHF. The CDR3 DNA follows: TGTGCCAGCAGTTACGGGGGCAGGTCGGGAAATTCACCCCTCCACTTT.